One and the same sample provided the 10 T cell receptor beta chains below, sequenced in a study of cytomegalovirus exposure and HLA in healthy donors. The PCR was carried out with 60 Vbeta primers and 13 Jbeta primers. Produced via immunoSEQ multiplex PCR; TCRdb's table is partial and in-frame only. This table holds approximately 150,000 clones, about 76% found once. The material sequenced was PBMCs. The origin of the receptors is a male donor in good health and CMV-seropositive.

This clone has a handful of counts. The chain employs TRBV5-6 and TRBJ1-1, with D possibly being TRBD1 (6 bases). This CDR3 has 16 amino acids. Germline V gives CDR1 SGHDT, CDR2 YYEEEE. Deletions cut 8 bases from V and 0 bases from J, with 20 bases between. CDR3 sequence (DNA): TGTGCCAGTCGCTCATCAGGGGTTGGTGTGAACACTGAAGCTTTCTTT. It encodes CASRSSGVGVNTEAFF.

The chain couples TRBV2 to TRBJ2-7; 7 bases align to TRBD1. The germline gives CDR1 SNHLY, CDR2 FYNNEI. The CDR3 has 14 residues. V shed 4 bases, J shed 6 bases, and the junction held 9 bases outside the gene matches. The CDR3 bases are TGTGCCAGCAGTGGGGTACAGGGGTTTGGCGAGCAGTACTTC. This sequence encodes CASSGVQGFGEQYF.

The gene calls are TRBV19 and TRBJ2-7; D is possibly TRBD2 (5 bases). The CDR3 extends over 14 amino acids. Trimming removed 5 bases from V and 7 bases from J, with 18 bases in between. CDR1 is LNHDA, CDR2 SQIVND, per germline (reference sequence). CDR3 residues: CASSERLLSGEQYF. The CDR3 DNA sequence: TGTGCCAGTAGTGAACGACTACTCTCGGGGGAGCAGTACTTC.

The chain has TRBV5-4 and TRBJ2-3, with 8 bases fitting TRBD2. The germline CDR1 and CDR2 sequences are SGHNT and YYREEE (reference sequence). There are 14 residues in the CDR3. With 6 bases clipped from V and 3 bases from J, the junction kept 6 bases outside the gene matches. CDR3 region: CASTPQRGTDTQYF. The DNA for the CDR3 is TGTGCCAGCACCCCCCAGCGGGGGACAGATACGCAGTATTTT.

This chain connects TRBV7-9 to TRBJ1-4; no firm D call. The CDR3 runs to 15 residues. V was pared by 7 bases and J by 8 bases, with 20 bases between. Germline CDR1 is SEHNR and CDR2 is FQNEAQ (reference sequence). CDR3 nucleotides: TGTGCCAGCACCCCATTGGGAGGAAAGGGCGAAAAACTGTTTTTT. The encoded protein is CASTPLGGKGEKLFF.

The chain has TRBV6-5 and TRBJ1-5, with a possible D match to TRBD1 (6 bases). The CDR3 is made up of 14 amino acids. Germline assignment: CDR1 MNHEY and CDR2 SVGAGI. Trimming stripped 2 bases from V and 5 bases from J, with 10 bases between. The CDR3 DNA is TGTGCCAGCAGTTACGGACAGTCATATCAGCCCCAGCATTTT. Protein: CASSYGQSYQPQHF.

J is TRBJ2-2 and V is TRBV11-2; TRBD1 aligns across 8 bases. CDR3 size: 14 residues. The V and J ends lost 6 bases and 3 bases, in that order; junction bases with no gene match: 3. Germline V lookup: CDR1 SGHAT, CDR2 FQNNGV. The CDR3 DNA follows: TGTGCCAGCAGTCTGACAGGGGACACCGGGGAGCTGTTTTTT. Translated: CASSLTGDTGELFF.

The V call is TRBV9, the J call TRBJ2-1, with unresolved D. Germline loops: CDR1 SGDLS, CDR2 YYNGEE. This CDR3 region has 16 residues. The V end was cut by 3 bases, the J end by 0 bases, with 13 bases between. CDR3 amino acids: CASSATRRSSYNEQFF. The DNA of the CDR3 is TGTGCCAGCAGCGCGACGAGGCGGAGCTCCTACAATGAGCAGTTCTTC.

The CDR3, as DNA: TGCGCCAGCAGCCCTCACCCTGGAAACAGGCTCTATGGCTACACCTTC. As protein: CASSPHPGNRLYGYTF. The chain uses TRBV4-1 and TRBJ1-2; tentative D call: TRBD1 (5 bases). The CDR3 sequence is 16 residues long. V was cut by 4 bases and J by 4 bases, with 19 bases left in between. The germline gives CDR1 MGHRA, CDR2 YSYEKL.

The gene calls are TRBV5-5 and TRBJ2-1; the match to TRBD1 covers 8 bases. V dropped 4 bases and J dropped 9; count of bases not matched to a gene: 9. The CDR3 consists of 14 residues. CDR1 is SGHKS, CDR2 YYEKEE, per germline (reference sequence). This CDR3 is CASSALGTGGEQFF. DNA for the CDR3: TGTGCCAGCAGCGCCCTTGGGACAGGCGGTGAGCAGTTCTTC.